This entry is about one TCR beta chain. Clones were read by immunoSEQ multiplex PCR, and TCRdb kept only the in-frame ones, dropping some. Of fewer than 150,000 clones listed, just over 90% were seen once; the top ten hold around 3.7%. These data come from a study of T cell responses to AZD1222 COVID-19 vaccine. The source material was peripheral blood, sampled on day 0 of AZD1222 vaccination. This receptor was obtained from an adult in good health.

CDR3 nucleotide sequence: TGTGCCAGCAGCTTAGGGGCCTCAGGGGAGCTGTTTTTT. It encodes CASSLGASGELFF. This sequence joins TRBV7-2 and TRBJ2-2; D is ambiguous. V was shortened by 1 base and J by 8 bases, with 8 bases between the two germline ends. The length of the CDR3 is 13 residues. CDR1 and CDR2 (germline): SGHTA, FQGNSA.